Included here is one T cell receptor (beta chain) sequence, with context. The sample is drawn from a study of blood T cell repertoires in COVID-19. At the level of the study: Donors in the United States, Italy and Spain gave samples during acute or convalescent COVID-19. From T cells, B-cell-depleted T cells, or PBMCs came the material, which was cDNA or gDNA.

Per the authors' pipeline: Cell counts per sample came from amplifying reference gene primers. The assay was immunoSEQ multiplex PCR, and TCRdb's table has in-frame clones only and misses some. V, J and clone size reflect that table, while D and trimming were determined from the DNA. The sample lists a few hundred thousand clones; about 87% were seen once. This CDR3 has 15 residues. V lost 4 bases and J lost 3; bases outside the gene matches: 6. Germline V gene sequence: CDR1 MNHNY, CDR2 SVGAGI (reference sequence). The clonotype comes from a man aged 55 to 70 who had recovered from COVID-19. Sequencing input: peripheral blood. The rearrangement uses TRBV6-6 and TRBJ1-5; 7 positions agree with TRBD1. CDR3 DNA sequence: TGTGCCAGCAGTTCCCAGACAGGGCTCAATCAGCCCCAGCATTTT. Translation gives CASSSQTGLNQPQHF.